The 27 T cell receptor beta chains below all came from one sample that was sequenced in a study of blood T cell repertoires in COVID-19. Clones were read by immunoSEQ multiplex PCR, and TCRdb kept only the in-frame ones, dropping some. The sample yields roughly 200,000 clones, roughly four fifths seen once. Sequenced material: peripheral blood. These receptors all come from a man aged 50 to 60 with active or convalescent COVID-19.

V gene TRBV27 combines with J gene TRBJ1-2; 12 positions agree with TRBD1. The CDR3 runs 14 residues. V shed 6 bases, J shed 8 bases, and the junction held 7 bases outside the gene matches. Germline V CDR1 and CDR2: MNHEY, SMNVEV (reference sequence). The CDR3 is CASRGTGGGGGYTF. In nucleotides, the CDR3 is TGTGCCAGCAGGGGGACAGGGGGCGGTGGGGGCTACACCTTC.

The chain employs TRBV5-1 and TRBJ1-2; TRBD1 agrees at 9 bases. V lost 0 bases and J lost 6; bases outside the gene matches: 3. This CDR3 spans 14 amino acids. CDR1 and CDR2 (germline): SGHRS, YFSETQ. CDR3 sequence: CASSLAGTGNGYTF. The DNA for the CDR3 is TGCGCCAGCAGCTTGGCCGGGACAGGGAATGGCTACACCTTC.

The J gene is TRBJ1-1, the V gene TRBV7-3, with 7 bases identical to TRBD1. This CDR3 spans 15 amino acids. Germline V gives CDR1 SGHTA, CDR2 FQGTGA. With V trimmed by 1 base and J by 4 bases, 6 bases remained unmatched. The CDR3 here is CASSLNGQASTEAFF. The CDR3 nucleotides read TGTGCCAGCAGCTTAAACGGACAGGCTAGCACTGAAGCTTTCTTT.

V usage is TRBV7-9 and J usage is TRBJ1-2; 9 bases agree with TRBD1. This CDR3 comprises 14 residues. Unmatched junction bases numbered 4, after V lost 1 base and J lost 7 bases. Germline V gene sequence: CDR1 SEHNR, CDR2 FQNEAQ (reference sequence). CDR3 sequence: CASSLGQGVGGYTF. CDR3 DNA: TGTGCCAGCAGCTTAGGACAGGGGGTCGGTGGCTACACCTTC.

V is TRBV5-3 and J is TRBJ2-7; 9 nucleotides align to TRBD1. TRBV5-3 is marked as an open reading frame, function uncertain. The CDR3 sequence is 13 residues long. V was clipped by 5 bases and J by 6 bases; unmatched bases: 6. The chain's CDR3 is CARRDRGLSEQYF. Here the CDR3 DNA reads TGTGCCAGAAGGGACAGGGGCCTATCCGAGCAGTACTTC.

The chain recombines TRBV15 with TRBJ2-3; the match to TRBD2 covers 10 bases. The ends lost 1 base at V and 5 bases at J; junction bases unmatched: 9. In germline, CDR1 is LNHNV, CDR2 YYDKDF (reference sequence). The CDR3 extends over 17 amino acids. CDR3 in amino acids: CATSRGQRGGRGDTQYF. CDR3 coding DNA: TGTGCCACCAGCAGAGGCCAGCGGGGGGGCAGGGGAGATACGCAGTATTTT.

A single count supports this clone. This chain uses TRBV30 with TRBJ1-2; no reliable D call. This CDR3 has 11 amino acids. Per the germline V gene, CDR1 is GTSNPN and CDR2 is SVGIG (reference sequence). The CDR3 bases are TGTCTACAGATATCTAACTATGGCTACACCTTC. The encoded protein is CLQISNYGYTF. The whole variable domain, filled in from reference TRBV30 and TRBJ1-2, reads SQTIHQWPATLVQPVGSPLSLECTVEGTSNPNLYWYRQAAGRGLQLLFYSVGIGQISSEVPQNLSASRPQDRQFILSSKKLLLSDSGFYLCLQISNYGYTFGSGTRLTVV.

The V and J genes are TRBV2 and TRBJ2-2; 14 bases are a match to TRBD2. Germline V lookup: CDR1 SNHLY, CDR2 FYNNEI. V shed 0 bases, J shed 2 bases, and the junction held 11 bases outside the gene matches. CDR3 size: 21 residues. The CDR3 bases are TGTGCCAGCAGTGAAGCATATTCGGGACTAGCGGGGGCCCGCAACACCGGGGAGCTGTTTTTT. Protein product: CASSEAYSGLAGARNTGELFF.

This chain connects TRBV14 to TRBJ1-2; D is uncertain. This CDR3 is built from 13 residues. V lost 4 bases to trimming and J lost 8 bases, with 14 bases between them. Germline CDR1 is SGHDN and CDR2 is FVKESK. The CDR3 DNA sequence: TGTGCCAGCAGCCCAACAAGCGCGGGGGGCTACACCTTC. Translating gives CASSPTSAGGYTF.

This clone has a single count. The J gene is TRBJ2-5, the V gene TRBV30, with a tentative D call TRBD2 (7 bases). The CDR3 has 16 residues. Germline V lookup: CDR1 GTSNPN, CDR2 SVGIG (reference sequence). With 5 bases removed from V and 4 bases from J, the gap between germline ends came to 23 bases. Here the CDR3 reads CAWAPLGGGRRETQYF. The CDR3 DNA sequence: TGTGCCTGGGCGCCGTTAGGGGGGGGGCGGAGAGAGACCCAGTACTTC.

V usage is TRBV7-6 and J usage is TRBJ1-4; 7 bases map to TRBD1. Germline-derived CDR1 and CDR2 are SGHVS and FNYEAQ. This CDR3 comprises 17 residues. V lost 5 bases and J lost 2; bases outside the gene matches: 11. The CDR3 here is CASSQGGGSPTNEKLFF. In DNA form, the CDR3 reads TGTGCCAGCAGCCAAGGGGGCGGTAGCCCTACTAATGAAAAACTGTTTTTT.

The gene calls are TRBV5-4 and TRBJ2-7; 8 bases align to TRBD1. Germline assignment: CDR1 SGHNT and CDR2 YYREEE (reference sequence). The trim removed 0 bases at V and 5 bases at J, leaving 4 bases unmatched. The CDR3 has 14 amino acids. CDR3 residues: CASSLGTGGDEQYF. The CDR3 region has the DNA TGTGCCAGCAGCTTGGGTACAGGGGGTGACGAGCAGTACTTC.

The chain joins TRBV6-1 to TRBJ2-7; 8 bases align to TRBD2. Germline V lookup: CDR1 MNHNS, CDR2 SASEGT. The CDR3 covers 15 residues. V was clipped by 0 bases and J by 3 bases; unmatched bases: 4. Written as DNA, the CDR3 is TGTGCCAGCAGTGAAGCGTTAACTAGCGGCTACGAGCAGTACTTC. Protein: CASSEALTSGYEQYF.

This clone has a single count. This rearrangement joins TRBV29-1 to TRBJ2-2; 9 nucleotides line up with TRBD2. Germline CDR1 reads SQVTM; CDR2 reads ANQGSEA. Trimming removed 4 bases from V and 6 bases from J; junction bases left unmatched: 3. CDR3 length: 13 residues. CDR3 amino acids: CSVAGGGAGELFF. CDR3 coding DNA: TGCAGCGTTGCAGGCGGGGGGGCCGGGGAGCTGTTTTTT.

In this sample, this clone turned up a few times. The chain carries TRBV7-3 and TRBJ2-2; TRBD2 agrees at 14 bases. Germline V gene sequence: CDR1 SGHTA, CDR2 FQGTGA. The CDR3 is made up of 16 amino acids. The V gene end was trimmed by 5 bases and the J gene end by 7 bases; junction bases not matched to a gene: 6. The CDR3 here is CASSSGTSGGVGELFF. In nucleotides, the CDR3 is TGTGCCAGCAGCAGCGGGACTAGCGGGGGAGTCGGGGAGCTGTTTTTT.

V gene TRBV6-5 combines with J gene TRBJ2-7; 7 bases are shared with TRBD2. The germline CDR1 and CDR2 sequences are MNHEY and SVGAGI. V dropped 10 bases and J dropped 1; count of bases not matched to a gene: 13. The CDR3 runs 15 residues. The DNA of the CDR3 is TGTGCCACCTATCTGTCGGGGGGTAAGTCCTACGAGCAGTACTTC. Translation gives CATYLSGGKSYEQYF.

The chain recombines TRBV28 with TRBJ1-3; 7 nucleotides align to TRBD1. The CDR3 consists of 15 residues. V lost 6 bases, J lost 0 bases, and 5 bases stayed unmatched. Germline assignment: CDR1 MDHEN and CDR2 SYDVKM. CDR3 sequence reads: CASSSGGISGNTIYF. CDR3 nucleotides: TGTGCCAGCAGCTCAGGGGGTATCTCTGGAAACACCATATATTTT.

A few counts support this clone. J is TRBJ1-4 and V is TRBV5-4, with D tentatively TRBD1 (6 bases). Germline assignment: CDR1 SGHNT and CDR2 YYREEE (reference sequence). CDR3 size: 14 residues. Between the trimmed V and J ends, which lost 7 bases and 1 base, there was a span of 11 bases. This CDR3 is CASGSGETNEKLFF. For the CDR3, the DNA is TGTGCCAGCGGATCAGGGGAAACTAATGAAAAACTGTTTTTT.

This chain links TRBV7-9 with TRBJ2-1; 9 nucleotides line up with TRBD2. There are 17 residues in the CDR3. Germline V gene data show CDR1 as SEHNR and CDR2 as FQNEAQ (reference sequence). The trim removed 1 base at V and 3 bases at J, leaving 7 bases unmatched. DNA of the CDR3: TGTGCCAGCAGCTTAGGAGGGCTAGCGGGGAACTACAATGAGCAGTTCTTC. Protein sequence: CASSLGGLAGNYNEQFF.

A few counts support this clone. The V gene is TRBV5-8, the J gene TRBJ1-1; TRBD1 might be the D (6 bases). The length of the CDR3 is 15 residues. With 5 bases removed from V and 4 bases from J, the gap between germline ends came to 18 bases. CDR1 and CDR2 from the germline V gene are SGHTS and YDEGEE. This CDR3 reads CASSQRGRGSTEAFF. For the CDR3, the DNA is TGTGCCAGCAGTCAAAGGGGCAGGGGTTCCACTGAAGCTTTCTTT.

The chain employs TRBV15 and TRBJ2-7, with D unclear. The ends were cut back, 0 bases at V and 3 bases at J, with 6 bases in the middle. CDR1 is LNHNV and CDR2 is YYDKDF in the germline V gene (reference sequence). The CDR3 loop spans 13 amino acids. The CDR3: CATSRDPSYEQYF. The CDR3 DNA sequence: TGTGCCACCAGCAGAGATCCCAGCTACGAGCAGTACTTC. The whole variable domain, remainder taken from reference TRBV15 and TRBJ2-7, is DAMVIQNPRYQVTQFGKPVTLSCSQTLNHNVMYWYQQKSSQAPKLLFHYYDKDFNNEADTPDNFQSRRPNTSFCFLDIRSPGLGDTAMYLCATSRDPSYEQYFGPGTRLTVT.

The CDR3 nucleotides are TGCGCCAGCAGTCACAAAATTGACAGATACGAGCAGTACTTC. Amino acid sequence: CASSHKIDRYEQYF. This sequence joins TRBV23-1 and TRBJ2-7; maybe TRBD1 (5 bases). TRBV23-1 is designated an ORF whose function remains uncertain. V lost 3 bases, J lost 4 bases, and 13 bases lay in between. The CDR3 length is 14 residues.

This clone came up once. The J gene is TRBJ1-4, the V gene TRBV4-1; no clear D gene. This CDR3 is 13 amino acids long. V was trimmed by 5 bases and J by 7 bases, leaving 11 bases between them. Germline V gene data show CDR1 as MGHRA and CDR2 as YSYEKL. The CDR3, as DNA: TGCGCCAGCAGCTCTTTCCGGGGTGAAAAACTGTTTTTT. Residues: CASSSFRGEKLFF.

V gene TRBV5-4 combines with J gene TRBJ1-1; 7 nucleotides line up with TRBD1. The CDR3 has 13 residues. V was pared by 4 bases and J by 4 bases, with 4 bases of the junction left unmatched. The germline CDR1 and CDR2 sequences are SGHNT and YYREEE (reference sequence). CDR3 sequence reads: CASSRQGSTEAFF. The CDR3 DNA reads TGTGCCAGCAGCCGACAGGGAAGCACTGAAGCTTTCTTT.

The J gene is TRBJ1-1, the V gene TRBV5-1, with D hard to call. The V gene lost 4 bases and the J gene lost 4 bases, with 23 bases spanning the gap. Germline CDR1 is SGHRS and CDR2 is YFSETQ. The CDR3 consists of 17 residues. CDR3 sequence: CASSTQPGAVRGTEAFF. The CDR3 DNA is TGCGCCAGCAGCACCCAGCCGGGAGCCGTGCGGGGCACTGAAGCTTTCTTT.

This clone came up a few times. V usage is TRBV27 and J usage is TRBJ1-6; D is undetermined. This CDR3 region has 13 residues. Trimming removed 6 bases from V and 3 bases from J, with 6 bases in between. From germline, CDR1 is MNHEY and CDR2 SMNVEV (reference sequence). The CDR3: CASSPGYNSPLHF. The CDR3 region has the DNA TGTGCCAGCAGCCCGGGCTATAATTCACCCCTCCACTTT.

The rearrangement uses TRBV6-5 and TRBJ2-2; 8 bases line up with TRBD1. Germline trimming cut 4 bases from V and 5 bases from J; bases unmatched to any gene: 9. The germline gives CDR1 MNHEY, CDR2 SVGAGI. The CDR3 extends over 16 amino acids. CDR3 nucleotide sequence: TGTGCCAGCAGTTCCTGGACAGGGCTGGTTACCGGGGAGCTGTTTTTT. As protein: CASSSWTGLVTGELFF.